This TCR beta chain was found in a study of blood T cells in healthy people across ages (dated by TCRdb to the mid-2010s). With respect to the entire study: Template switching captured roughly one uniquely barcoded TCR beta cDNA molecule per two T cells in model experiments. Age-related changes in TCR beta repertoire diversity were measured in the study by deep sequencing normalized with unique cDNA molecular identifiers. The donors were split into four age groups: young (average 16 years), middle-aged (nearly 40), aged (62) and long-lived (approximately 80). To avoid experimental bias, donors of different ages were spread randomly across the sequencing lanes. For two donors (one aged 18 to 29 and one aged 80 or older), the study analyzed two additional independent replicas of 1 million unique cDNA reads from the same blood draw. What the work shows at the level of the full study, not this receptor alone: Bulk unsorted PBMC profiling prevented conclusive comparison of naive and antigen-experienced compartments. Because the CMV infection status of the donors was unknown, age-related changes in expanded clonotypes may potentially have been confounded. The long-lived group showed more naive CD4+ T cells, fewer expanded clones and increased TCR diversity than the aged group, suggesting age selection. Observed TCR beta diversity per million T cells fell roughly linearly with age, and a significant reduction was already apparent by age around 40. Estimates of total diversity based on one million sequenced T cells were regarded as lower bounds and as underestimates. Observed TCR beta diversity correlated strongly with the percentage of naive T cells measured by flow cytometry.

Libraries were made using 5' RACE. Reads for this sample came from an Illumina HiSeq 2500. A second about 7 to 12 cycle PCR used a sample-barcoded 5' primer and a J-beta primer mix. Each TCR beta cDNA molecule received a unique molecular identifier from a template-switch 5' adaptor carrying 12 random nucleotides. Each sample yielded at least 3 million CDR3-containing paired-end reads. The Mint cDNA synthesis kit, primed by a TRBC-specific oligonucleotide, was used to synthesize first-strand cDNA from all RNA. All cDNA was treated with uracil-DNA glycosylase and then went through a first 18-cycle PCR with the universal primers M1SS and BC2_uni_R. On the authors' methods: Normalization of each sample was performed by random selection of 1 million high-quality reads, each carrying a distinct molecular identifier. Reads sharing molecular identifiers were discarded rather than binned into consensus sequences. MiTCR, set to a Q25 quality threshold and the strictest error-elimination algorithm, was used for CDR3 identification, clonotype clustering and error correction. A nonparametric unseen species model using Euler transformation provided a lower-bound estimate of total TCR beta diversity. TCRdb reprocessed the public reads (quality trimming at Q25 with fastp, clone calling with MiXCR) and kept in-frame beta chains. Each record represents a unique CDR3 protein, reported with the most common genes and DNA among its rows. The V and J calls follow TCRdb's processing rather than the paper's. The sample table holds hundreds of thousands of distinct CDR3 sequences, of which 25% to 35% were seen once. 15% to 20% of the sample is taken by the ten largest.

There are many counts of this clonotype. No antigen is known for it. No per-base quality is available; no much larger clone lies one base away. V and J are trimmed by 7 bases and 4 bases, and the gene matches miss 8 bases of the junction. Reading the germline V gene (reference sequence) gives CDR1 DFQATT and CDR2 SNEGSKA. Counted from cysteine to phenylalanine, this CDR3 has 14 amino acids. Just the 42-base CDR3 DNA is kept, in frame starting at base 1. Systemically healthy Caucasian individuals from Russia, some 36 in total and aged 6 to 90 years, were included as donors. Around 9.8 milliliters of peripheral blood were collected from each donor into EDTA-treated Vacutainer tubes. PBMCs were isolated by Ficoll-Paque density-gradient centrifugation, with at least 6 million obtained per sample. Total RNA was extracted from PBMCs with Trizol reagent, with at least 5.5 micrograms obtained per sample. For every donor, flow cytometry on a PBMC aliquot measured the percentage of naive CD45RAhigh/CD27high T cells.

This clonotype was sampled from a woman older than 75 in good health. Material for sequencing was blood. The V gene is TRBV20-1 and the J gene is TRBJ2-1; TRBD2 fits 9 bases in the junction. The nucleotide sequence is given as TGCAGTGGCCGCGGCGGGGGGGAGTACAATGAGCAGTTCTTC. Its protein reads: CSGRGGGEYNEQFF.